These T cell receptor beta chains were read from a single sample in a study of blood T cell repertoires in COVID-19. Generated by immunoSEQ multiplex PCR, the TCRdb table keeps only in-frame clones and is missing some. This table has some 220,000 clones, less than 90% appearing once. Source material: PBMCs or T cells enriched from blood (not recorded which). Source of these receptors: a woman aged 45-65 years in a cohort exposed to, infected with or recovered from COVID-19 (not recorded which). Each CDR3 is given with its conserved first and last residue. D genes are given only for firm matches. For some rows the clone size is stated as once, few or many, or as a class when expanded; others skip it.

clone size	V gene	D gene	J gene	CDR3 DNA	CDR3 protein
-	TRBV5-1	-	TRBJ2-7	TGCGCCAGCAGCTTATCCGAGGGCTACGAGCAGTACTTC	CASSLSEGYEQYF
-	TRBV6-6	-	TRBJ1-2	TGTGCCAGCAGGCCGGACAGAGACTATGGCTACACCTTC	CASRPDRDYGYTF
few	TRBV5-4	TRBD1	TRBJ1-5	TGTGCCAGCAGCCAACAGGGGTCAGGCAATCAGCCCCAGCATTTT	CASSQQGSGNQPQHF
-	TRBV7-9	TRBD1	TRBJ2-5	TGTGCCAGCAGCTACGGACAGGGCGGTGAGACCCAGTACTTC	CASSYGQGGETQYF
few	TRBV18	TRBD1	TRBJ1-1	TGTGCCAGCTCACCATACCAAGGGGGCAGGGACACTGAAGCTTTCTTT	CASSPYQGGRDTEAFF
-	TRBV6-5	-	TRBJ2-7	TGTGCCAGCAGTTACTCCCCAAAGCCTTCTACCTACGAGCAGTACTTC	CASSYSPKPSTYEQYF
once	TRBV2	-	TRBJ1-6	TGTGCCAGCAGTGAGCTCGCAGGGGCCTCTAGTTCACCCCTCCACTTT	CASSELAGASSSPLHF
-	TRBV6-1	-	TRBJ2-7	TGTGCCAGCAGTGAAGCGCACGGGAGCTCCTACGAGCAGTACTTC	CASSEAHGSSYEQYF
-	TRBV5-1	-	TRBJ1-1	TGCGCCAGCAGTTCCAATGCAGGGGCCGCAACTGAAGCTTTCTTT	CASSSNAGAATEAFF
-	TRBV3-1/TRBV3-2	-	TRBJ1-1	TGTGCCAGCCGGATTCTACAGGGGAACACTGAAGCTTTCTTT	CASRILQGNTEAFF
-	TRBV7-2	-	TRBJ1-2	TGTGCCAGCAGCTCACCCCTGAGGGCAGGCTACACCTTC	CASSSPLRAGYTF
once	TRBV5-5	-	TRBJ1-2	TGTGCCAGCAGCATACAGCCGAACTATGGCTACACCTTC	CASSIQPNYGYTF
few	TRBV5-1	-	TRBJ1-3	TGCGCCAGCAGCGGTCCGCCGGACTACTCTGGAAACACCATATATTTT	CASSGPPDYSGNTIYF
-	TRBV28	TRBD2	TRBJ2-3	TGTGCCAGCAGTTTTCTAGCGGGGAACACAGATACGCAGTATTTT	CASSFLAGNTDTQYF
-	TRBV11-2	TRBD1	TRBJ1-3	TGTGCCAGCAGCTTAGAACGGAAGACAGGGCTGGGAAACACCATATATTTT	CASSLERKTGLGNTIYF
-	TRBV6-5	-	TRBJ1-5	TGTGCCAGCAGAGGGGCAGGGGCGACCAATCAGCCCCAGCATTTT	CASRGAGATNQPQHF
-	TRBV7-2	-	TRBJ2-7	TGTGCCAGCAGCTTCGGACATTCCATCGGCGAGCAGTACTTC	CASSFGHSIGEQYF
-	TRBV12-3/TRBV12-4	-	TRBJ1-2	TGTGCCAGCAGTTTGCTCAGGGGCTATGGCTACACCTTC	CASSLLRGYGYTF
-	TRBV6-1	-	TRBJ1-3	TGTGCCAGCAGTGAACAGGGAGGTGGAAACACCATATATTTT	CASSEQGGGNTIYF
-	TRBV19	TRBD1	TRBJ1-5	TGTGCCAGTACCCCCAGGGGGCTCTTGGACAATCAGCCCCAGCATTTT	CASTPRGLLDNQPQHF